This T cell receptor beta chain appears in the sequencing data of a study of cytomegalovirus exposure and HLA in healthy donors. Study results and caveats: Immune exposure information comprised only CMV serostatus. Association with HLA alleles at 0.05 false discovery rate was found for 15,000 to 20,000 TCR beta sequences in a later analysis.

For this clone: Its antigen is as yet unknown.

Both 60 Vbeta primers and 13 Jbeta primers went into the PCR. The assay was immunoSEQ multiplex PCR, and TCRdb's table has in-frame clones only and misses some. This sample's table reports around 100,000 clones. Germline lookup yields CDR1 ENHRY and CDR2 SYGVKD. Trimming cost V 0 bases and J 8 bases, with 13 bases left between them. CDR3 length: 15 residues. The sample comprised PBMCs. The V call is TRBV10-3, the J call TRBJ1-4; D call uncertain. The TCR comes from a man aged 50-59 years in good health and CMV-seronegative. The CDR3 DNA sequence: TGTGCCATCAGTGAGTCGGGCCTTTTGGGCGAAAAACTGTTTTTT. Its protein is CAISESGLLGEKLFF.